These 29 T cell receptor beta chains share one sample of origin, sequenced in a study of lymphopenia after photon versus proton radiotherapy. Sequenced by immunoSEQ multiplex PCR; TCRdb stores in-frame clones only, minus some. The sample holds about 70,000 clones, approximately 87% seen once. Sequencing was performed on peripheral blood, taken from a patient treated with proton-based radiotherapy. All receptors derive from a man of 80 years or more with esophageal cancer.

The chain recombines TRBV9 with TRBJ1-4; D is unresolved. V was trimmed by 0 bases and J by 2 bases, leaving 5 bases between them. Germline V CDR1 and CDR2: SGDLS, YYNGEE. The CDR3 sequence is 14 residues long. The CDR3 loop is CASSVGRTNEKLFF. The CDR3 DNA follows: TGTGCCAGCAGCGTAGGGAGGACTAATGAAAAACTGTTTTTT.

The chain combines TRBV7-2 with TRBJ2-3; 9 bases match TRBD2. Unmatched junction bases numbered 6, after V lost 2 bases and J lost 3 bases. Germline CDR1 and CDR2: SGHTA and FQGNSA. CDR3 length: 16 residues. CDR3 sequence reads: CASSLISGRRTDTQYF. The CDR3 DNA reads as TGTGCCAGCAGCTTAATAAGCGGGAGGAGGACAGATACGCAGTATTTT.

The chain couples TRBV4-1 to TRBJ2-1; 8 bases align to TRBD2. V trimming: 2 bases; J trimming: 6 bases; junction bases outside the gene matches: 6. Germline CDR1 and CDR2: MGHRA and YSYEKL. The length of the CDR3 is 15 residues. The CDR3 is CASSQLGLAGNEQFF. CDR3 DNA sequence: TGCGCCAGCAGCCAACTTGGGCTAGCGGGCAATGAGCAGTTCTTC.

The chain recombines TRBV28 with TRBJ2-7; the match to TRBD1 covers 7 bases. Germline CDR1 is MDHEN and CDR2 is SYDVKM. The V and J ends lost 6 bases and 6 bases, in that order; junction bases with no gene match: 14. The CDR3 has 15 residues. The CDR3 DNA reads TGTGCCAGCAGCCGACCGGGACAGATAACACTCGAGCAGTACTTC. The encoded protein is CASSRPGQITLEQYF.

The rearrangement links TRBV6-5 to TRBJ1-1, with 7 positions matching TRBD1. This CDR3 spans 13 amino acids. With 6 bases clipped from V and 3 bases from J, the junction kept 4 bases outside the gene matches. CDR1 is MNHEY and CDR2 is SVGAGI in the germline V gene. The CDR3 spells CASSRTGDTEAFF. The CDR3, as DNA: TGTGCCAGCAGCCGTACAGGGGACACTGAAGCTTTCTTT.

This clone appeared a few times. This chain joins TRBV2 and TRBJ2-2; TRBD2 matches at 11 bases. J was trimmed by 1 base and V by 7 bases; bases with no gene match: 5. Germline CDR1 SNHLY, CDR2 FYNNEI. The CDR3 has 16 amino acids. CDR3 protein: CASTRLAGGNTGELFF. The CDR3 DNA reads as TGTGCCAGCACCCGGCTAGCGGGGGGGAACACCGGGGAGCTGTTTTTT.

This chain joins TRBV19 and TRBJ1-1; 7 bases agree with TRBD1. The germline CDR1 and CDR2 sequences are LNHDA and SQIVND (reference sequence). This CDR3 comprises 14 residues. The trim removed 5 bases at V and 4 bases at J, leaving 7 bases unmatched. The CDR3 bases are TGTGCCAGTAGTCCCAGGGGGAGGGGCACTGAAGCTTTCTTT. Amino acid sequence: CASSPRGRGTEAFF.

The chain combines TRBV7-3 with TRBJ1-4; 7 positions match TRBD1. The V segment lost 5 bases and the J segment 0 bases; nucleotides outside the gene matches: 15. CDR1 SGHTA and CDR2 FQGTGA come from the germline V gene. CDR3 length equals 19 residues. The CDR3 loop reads CASSQYGDSVVATNEKLFF. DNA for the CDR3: TGTGCCAGCAGCCAATATGGGGACAGTGTAGTTGCAACTAATGAAAAACTGTTTTTT. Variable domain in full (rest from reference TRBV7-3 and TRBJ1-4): GAGVSQTPSNKVTEKGKYVELRCDPISGHTALYWYRQSLGQGPEFLIYFQGTGAADDSGLPNDRFFAVRPEGSVSTLKIQRTERGDSAVYLCASSQYGDSVVATNEKLFFGSGTQLSVL.

The CDR3 sequence is CASSQDQRRIRHEQYF. In DNA form, the CDR3 reads TGCGCCAGCAGCCAAGATCAACGGCGGATTCGCCACGAGCAGTACTTC. The chain employs TRBV4-1 and TRBJ2-7; D is unclear. Germline assignment: CDR1 MGHRA and CDR2 YSYEKL. The V gene lost 0 bases and the J gene lost 5 bases, with 17 bases spanning the gap. The CDR3 spans 16 residues.

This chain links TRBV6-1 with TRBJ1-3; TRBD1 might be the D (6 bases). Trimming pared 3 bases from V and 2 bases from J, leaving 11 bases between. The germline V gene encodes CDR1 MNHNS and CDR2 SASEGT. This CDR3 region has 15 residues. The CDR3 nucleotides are TGTGCCAGCAGTGATAGGGGACAAACTGGAAACACCATATATTTT. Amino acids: CASSDRGQTGNTIYF.

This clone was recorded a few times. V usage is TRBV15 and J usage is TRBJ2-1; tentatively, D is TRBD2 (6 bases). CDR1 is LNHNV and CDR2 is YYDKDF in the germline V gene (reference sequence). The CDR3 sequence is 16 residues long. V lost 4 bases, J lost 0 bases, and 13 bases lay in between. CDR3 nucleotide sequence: TGTGCCACCAGCACTAGCGCCTCCAGCTCCTACAATGAGCAGTTCTTC. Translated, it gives CATSTSASSSYNEQFF. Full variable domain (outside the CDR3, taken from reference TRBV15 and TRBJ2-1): DAMVIQNPRYQVTQFGKPVTLSCSQTLNHNVMYWYQQKSSQAPKLLFHYYDKDFNNEADTPDNFQSRRPNTSFCFLDIRSPGLGDTAMYLCATSTSASSSYNEQFFGPGTRLTVL.

CDR3 sequence reads: CASGLFDVGTDTQYF. Written as DNA, the CDR3 is TGTGCTAGTGGTTTGTTTGACGTGGGCACAGATACGCAGTATTTT. The V call is TRBV12-5, the J call TRBJ2-3; the D is unclear. V gave up 2 bases and J gave up 1 base, with 10 bases separating them. Looked up from germline, CDR1 is LGHNT and CDR2 is FRNRAP. The CDR3 is made up of 15 amino acids. The entire variable domain, with the rest obtained from reference TRBV12-5 and TRBJ2-3, is as follows: DARVTQTPRHKVTEMGQEVTMRCQPILGHNTVFWYRQTMMQGLELLAYFRNRAPLDDSGMPKDRFSAEMPDATLATLKIQPSEPRDSAVYFCASGLFDVGTDTQYFGPGTRLTVL.

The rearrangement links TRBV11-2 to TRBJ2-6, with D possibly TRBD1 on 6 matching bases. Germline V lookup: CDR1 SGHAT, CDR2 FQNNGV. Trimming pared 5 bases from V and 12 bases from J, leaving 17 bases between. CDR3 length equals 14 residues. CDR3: CASSPLTGFGVLTF. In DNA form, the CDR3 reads TGTGCCAGCAGCCCGCTGACAGGATTCGGCGTCCTGACTTTC. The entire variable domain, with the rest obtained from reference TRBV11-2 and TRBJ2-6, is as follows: EAGVAQSPRYKIIEKRQSVAFWCNPISGHATLYWYQQILGQGPKLLIQFQNNGVVDDSQLPKDRFSAERLKGVDSTLKIQPAKLEDSAVYLCASSPLTGFGVLTFGAGSRLTVL.

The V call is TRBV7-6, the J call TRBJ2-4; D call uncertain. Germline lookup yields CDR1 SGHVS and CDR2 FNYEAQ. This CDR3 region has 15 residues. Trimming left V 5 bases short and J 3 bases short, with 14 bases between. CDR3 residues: CASSPEVVVKNIQYF. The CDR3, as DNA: TGTGCCAGCAGCCCGGAAGTGGTGGTCAAAAACATTCAGTACTTC.

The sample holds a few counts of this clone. CDR3 in amino acids: CASSLAGLASSQYF. For the CDR3, the DNA is TGTGCCAGCAGCTTAGCGGGACTAGCCTCTTCCCAGTACTTC. This sequence joins TRBV7-6 and TRBJ2-5; 9 bases are shared with TRBD2. The CDR3 has 14 residues. After removal of 0 bases from V and 9 bases from J, the junction contained 5 bases not matched to a gene. Germline V gene lookup returns CDR1 SGHVS and CDR2 FNYEAQ.

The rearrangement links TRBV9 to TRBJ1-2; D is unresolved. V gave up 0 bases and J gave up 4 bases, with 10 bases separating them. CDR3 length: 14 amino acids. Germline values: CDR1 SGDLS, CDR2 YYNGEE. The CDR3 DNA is TGTGCCAGCAGCGTAGCAGACATGACCTATGGCTACACCTTC. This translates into CASSVADMTYGYTF.

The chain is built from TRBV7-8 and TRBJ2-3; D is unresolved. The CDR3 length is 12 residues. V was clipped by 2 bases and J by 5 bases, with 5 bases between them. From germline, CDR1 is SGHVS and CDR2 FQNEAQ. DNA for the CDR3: TGTGCCAGCAGCTTAAACAAAGATACGCAGTATTTT. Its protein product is CASSLNKDTQYF. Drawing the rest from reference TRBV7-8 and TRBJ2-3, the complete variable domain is GAGVSQSPRYKVAKRGQDVALRCDPISGHVSLFWYQQALGQGPEFLTYFQNEAQLDKSGLPSDRFFAERPEGSVSTLKIQRTQQEDSAVYLCASSLNKDTQYFGPGTRLTVL.

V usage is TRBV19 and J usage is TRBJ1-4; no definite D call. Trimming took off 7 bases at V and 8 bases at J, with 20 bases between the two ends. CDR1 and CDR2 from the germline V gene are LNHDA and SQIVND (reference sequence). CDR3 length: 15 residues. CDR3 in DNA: TGTGCCAGTAAACGGGTAGGCCTGGGAGAGGAAAAACTGTTTTTT. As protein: CASKRVGLGEEKLFF.

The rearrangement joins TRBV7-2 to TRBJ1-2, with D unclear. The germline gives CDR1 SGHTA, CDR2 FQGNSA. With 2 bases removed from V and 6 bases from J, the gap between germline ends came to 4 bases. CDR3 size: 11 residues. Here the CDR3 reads CASSLSHGYTF. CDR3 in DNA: TGTGCCAGCAGCTTATCTCATGGCTACACCTTC.

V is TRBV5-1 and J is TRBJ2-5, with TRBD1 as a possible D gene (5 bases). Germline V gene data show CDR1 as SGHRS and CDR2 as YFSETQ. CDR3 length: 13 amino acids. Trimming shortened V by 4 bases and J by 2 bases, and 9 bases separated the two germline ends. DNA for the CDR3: TGCGCCAGCAGCAGACAGTTACAAGAGACCCAGTACTTC. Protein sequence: CASSRQLQETQYF.

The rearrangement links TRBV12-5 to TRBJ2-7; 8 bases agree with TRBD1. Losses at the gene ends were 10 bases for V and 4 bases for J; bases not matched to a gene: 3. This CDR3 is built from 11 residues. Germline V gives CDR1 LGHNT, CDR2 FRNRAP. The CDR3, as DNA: TGTGCTACTGGGGACAGGTACGAGCAGTACTTC. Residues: CATGDRYEQYF.

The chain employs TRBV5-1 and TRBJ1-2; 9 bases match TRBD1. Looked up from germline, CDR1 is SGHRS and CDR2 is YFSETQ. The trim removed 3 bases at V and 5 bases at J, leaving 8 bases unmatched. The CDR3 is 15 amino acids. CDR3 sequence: CASSSGQGVLYGYTF. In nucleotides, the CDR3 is TGCGCCAGCAGCTCGGGACAGGGAGTTTTGTATGGCTACACCTTC.

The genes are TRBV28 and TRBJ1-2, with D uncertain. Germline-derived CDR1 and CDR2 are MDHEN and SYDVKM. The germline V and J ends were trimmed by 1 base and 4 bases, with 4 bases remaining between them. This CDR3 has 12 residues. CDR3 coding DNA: TGTGCCAGCAGTTTATACACCTATGGCTACACCTTC. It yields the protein CASSLYTYGYTF.

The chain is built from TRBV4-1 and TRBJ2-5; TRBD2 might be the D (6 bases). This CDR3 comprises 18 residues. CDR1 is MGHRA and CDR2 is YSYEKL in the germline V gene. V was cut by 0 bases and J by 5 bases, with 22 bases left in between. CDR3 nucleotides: TGCGCCAGCAGCCAAGATGAGAATCCAGCCAGGAGGGGTGAGACCCAGTACTTC. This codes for CASSQDENPARRGETQYF.

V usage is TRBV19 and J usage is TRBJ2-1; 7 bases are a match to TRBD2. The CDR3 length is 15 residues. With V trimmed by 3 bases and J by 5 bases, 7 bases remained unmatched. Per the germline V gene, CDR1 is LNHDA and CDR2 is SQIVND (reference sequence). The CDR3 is CASSMAGRRNNEQFF. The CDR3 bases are TGTGCCAGTAGTATGGCCGGGAGGAGGAACAATGAGCAGTTCTTC. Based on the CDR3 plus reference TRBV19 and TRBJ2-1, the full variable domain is DGGITQSPKYLFRKEGQNVTLSCEQNLNHDAMYWYRQDPGQGLRLIYYSQIVNDFQKGDIAEGYSVSREKKESFPLTVTSAQKNPTAFYLCASSMAGRRNNEQFFGPGTRLTVL.

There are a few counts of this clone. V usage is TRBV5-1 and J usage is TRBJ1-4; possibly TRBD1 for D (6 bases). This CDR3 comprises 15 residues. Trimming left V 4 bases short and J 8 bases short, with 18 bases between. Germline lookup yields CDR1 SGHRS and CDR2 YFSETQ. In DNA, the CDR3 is TGCGCCAGCAGCCTACAACAGGGCGAGCGGGAAAAACTGTTTTTT. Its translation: CASSLQQGEREKLFF.

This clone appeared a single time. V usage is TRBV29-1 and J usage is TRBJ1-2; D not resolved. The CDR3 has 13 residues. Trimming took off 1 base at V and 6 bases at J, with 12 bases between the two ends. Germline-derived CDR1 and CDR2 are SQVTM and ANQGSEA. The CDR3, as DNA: TGCAGCGTTGAAGTTGCAAGGGCCCATGGCTACACCTTC. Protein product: CSVEVARAHGYTF.

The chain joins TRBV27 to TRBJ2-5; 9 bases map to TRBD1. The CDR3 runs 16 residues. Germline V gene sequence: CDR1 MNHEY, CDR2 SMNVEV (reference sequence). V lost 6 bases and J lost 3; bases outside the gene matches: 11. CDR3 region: CASSNKNRGQEETQYF. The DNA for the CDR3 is TGTGCCAGCAGCAATAAAAACAGGGGGCAGGAAGAGACCCAGTACTTC.

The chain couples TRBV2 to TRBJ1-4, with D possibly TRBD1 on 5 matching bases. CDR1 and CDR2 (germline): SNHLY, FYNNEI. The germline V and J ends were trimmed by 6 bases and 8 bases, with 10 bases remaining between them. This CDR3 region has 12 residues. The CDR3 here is CASRQEGEKLFF. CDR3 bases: TGTGCCAGCAGACAGGAGGGCGAAAAACTGTTTTTT.